Shown below are 27 T cell receptor beta chains from a single sample sequenced in a study of graft-versus-host responses after intestinal transplantation. Using immunoSEQ multiplex PCR, the repertoire was profiled, and TCRdb retains in-frame clones only, with some absent. The table shows about 71,000 clones, with about 94% occurring only once. Their antigen targets remain unknown. The sample in question was unstimulated CD8+ T cells sorted from spleen or lymph node cells, obtained before intestinal transplant. The receptors derive from a human donor who received an intestinal transplant.

The CDR3 DNA reads as TGTGCCAGTAGTGCCGGCGACAGCAATCAGCCCCAGCATTTT. This translates into CASSAGDSNQPQHF. The J gene is TRBJ1-5, the V gene TRBV19, with D uncertain. Germline V CDR1 and CDR2: LNHDA, SQIVND (reference sequence). The V end was cut by 5 bases, the J end by 1 base, with 9 bases between. CDR3 length equals 14 residues.

This clone has a handful of counts. V and J are TRBV5-1 and TRBJ1-3; D gene unclear. Germline loops: CDR1 SGHRS, CDR2 YFSETQ. V was trimmed by 4 bases and J by 3 bases, leaving 11 bases between them. The CDR3 contains 14 residues. CDR3 sequence (DNA): TGCGCCAGCAGCCCGTGGACGATTGGAAACACCATATATTTT. It is translated as CASSPWTIGNTIYF.

The rearrangement uses TRBV27 and TRBJ1-6; 9 bases line up with TRBD1. The germline V gene has CDR1 MNHEY and CDR2 SMNVEV (reference sequence). CDR3 length equals 18 residues. V trimming: 6 bases; J trimming: 2 bases; junction bases outside the gene matches: 11. CDR3 nucleotide sequence: TGTGCCAGCAGGGACTACAGGGGGCGACCCGCCTATAATTCACCCCTCCACTTT. Its protein product is CASRDYRGRPAYNSPLHF.

A note on this clone: A read error may account for a junction end that differs from germline. The J gene is TRBJ2-1, the V gene TRBV5-4; D is perhaps TRBD1 (6 bases). CDR3 length equals 14 residues. Germline lookup yields CDR1 SGHNT and CDR2 YYREEE (reference sequence). CDR3 residues: CASSSPTGQNAQFF. Here the CDR3 DNA reads TGTGCCAGCAGTTCGCCGACAGGCCAAAATGCGCAGTTCTTC.

The chain has TRBV5-6 and TRBJ2-7, with D unclear. V was trimmed by 0 bases and J by 5 bases, leaving 15 bases between them. This CDR3 region has 15 residues. Germline V gene lookup returns CDR1 SGHDT and CDR2 YYEEEE. This chain's CDR3 is CASSLVRVSSHEQYF. CDR3 DNA: TGTGCCAGCAGCTTGGTTAGGGTGAGTTCCCACGAGCAGTACTTC.

This chain connects TRBV4-1 to TRBJ2-7; 9 bases are shared with TRBD2. Per germline, CDR1 MGHRA and CDR2 YSYEKL. Trimming cost V 0 bases and J 3 bases; bases outside gene matches: 12. The CDR3 is made up of 18 amino acids. The CDR3 bases are TGCGCCAGCAGCCAAGATTCCCCAAAGACTAGCGGCCTCTACGAGCAGTACTTC. It translates to CASSQDSPKTSGLYEQYF.

As for this clone: The junction differs from germline at one of its ends, possibly a read error. This chain links TRBV7-9 with TRBJ2-3; D may be TRBD1 (5 bases). The CDR3 totals 14 residues. Germline CDR1 is SEHNR and CDR2 is FQNEAQ (reference sequence). CDR3 region: CASSLPGSTDTQYF. CDR3 nucleotides: TGTGCCAGTAGCTTACCAGGGAGCACAGATACGCAGTATTTT.

The chain uses TRBV2 and TRBJ2-7; 8 bases line up with TRBD1. Germline CDR1 is SNHLY and CDR2 is FYNNEI. The CDR3 spans 15 residues. Trimming took 7 bases from V and 4 from J; bases not matched to a gene: 12. CDR3 sequence (DNA): TGTGCCAGCACGCCCCCCGGGACAGGCCCTTACGAGCAGTACTTC. Translation gives CASTPPGTGPYEQYF.

The CDR3 loop reads CASSQLVLAGGSYEQYF. Here the CDR3 DNA reads TGTGCCAGCAGCCAATTGGTACTAGCGGGAGGGTCCTACGAGCAGTACTTC. The rearrangement uses TRBV4-2 and TRBJ2-7, with 13 bases matching TRBD2. J lost 1 base, V lost 2 bases, and 5 bases had no gene match. CDR3 length: 17 residues. Germline loops: CDR1 LGHNA, CDR2 YNFKEQ.

V usage is TRBV28 and J usage is TRBJ1-5, with TRBD1 matching 7 bases. Germline CDR1 is MDHEN and CDR2 is SYDVKM. J lost 3 bases, V lost 6 bases, and 5 bases had no gene match. This CDR3 spans 14 amino acids. CDR3 bases: TGTGCCAGCAGCCCGGGACAGCCCAATCAGCCCCAGCATTTT. Its translation: CASSPGQPNQPQHF.

Here the CDR3 reads CASSLTTEYHQETQYF. The CDR3 DNA is TGTGCCAGCAGCCTTACGACGGAGTACCATCAAGAGACCCAGTACTTC. This rearrangement joins TRBV4-2 to TRBJ2-5; D gene unclear. Trimming left V 4 bases short and J 2 bases short, with 17 bases between. CDR1 and CDR2 from the germline V gene are LGHNA and YNFKEQ. The CDR3 extends over 16 amino acids.

The gene calls are TRBV27 and TRBJ2-3, with a tentative D call TRBD1 (5 bases). The CDR3 covers 14 residues. Germline lookup yields CDR1 MNHEY and CDR2 SMNVEV (reference sequence). The V end was cut by 3 bases, the J end by 0 bases, with 7 bases between. This CDR3 is CASSFTGSTDTQYF. The CDR3, as DNA: TGTGCCAGCAGTTTTACAGGAAGCACAGATACGCAGTATTTT.

This chain uses TRBV29-1 with TRBJ2-1; a weak D match, TRBD1 (7 bases). The CDR3 has 16 amino acids. CDR1 and CDR2 (germline): SQVTM, ANQGSEA. Trimming shortened V by 3 bases and J by 2 bases, and 17 bases separated the two germline ends. CDR3 nucleotide sequence: TGCAGCGTTGACGGTTGGGCGGGACAGCCCTACAATGAGCAGTTCTTC. Translation gives CSVDGWAGQPYNEQFF.

This chain uses TRBV4-1 with TRBJ2-1; no definite D call. Deletions cut 0 bases from V and 7 bases from J, with 7 bases between. The germline gives CDR1 MGHRA, CDR2 YSYEKL. The CDR3 runs to 13 residues. The CDR3: CASSQEGWNEQFF. The CDR3 DNA reads as TGCGCCAGCAGCCAAGAAGGTTGGAATGAGCAGTTCTTC.

The chain recombines TRBV21-1 with TRBJ2-7; the table assigns TRBD2, which was not confirmed against the DNA. TRBV21-1 is noted as a pseudogene. CDR3 length: 13 amino acids. CDR3 loop: CASSTCLRYEQYF. CDR3 nucleotide sequence: TGTGCCAGCAGCACCTGTTTGCGCTACGAGCAGTACTTC.

V usage is TRBV7-9 and J usage is TRBJ1-6; 7 bases are shared with TRBD1. Germline assignment: CDR1 SEHNR and CDR2 FQNEAQ (reference sequence). There are 16 residues in the CDR3. The V segment lost 1 base and the J segment 4 bases; nucleotides outside the gene matches: 4. DNA for the CDR3: TGTGCCAGCAGCTTAGTGGGACAGACTTATAATTCACCCCTCCACTTT. This codes for CASSLVGQTYNSPLHF.

V usage is TRBV2 and J usage is TRBJ1-4; D gene uncertain. The CDR3 length is 12 residues. The V end was cut by 2 bases, the J end by 4 bases, with 2 bases between. Germline V gene sequence: CDR1 SNHLY, CDR2 FYNNEI. The CDR3 coding sequence is TGTGCCAGCAGTGAATATAATGAAAAACTGTTTTTT. Protein: CASSEYNEKLFF.

J is TRBJ2-7 and V is TRBV27, with a weak D call TRBD2 (6 bases). Trimming pared 5 bases from V and 11 bases from J, leaving 28 bases between. CDR3 size: 16 residues. The germline CDR1 and CDR2 sequences are MNHEY and SMNVEV (reference sequence). As DNA, the CDR3 is TGTGCCAGCAGTCCCGCATCCGGGGGAACTTGGCTGCTTGAGTACTTC. Protein sequence: CASSPASGGTWLLEYF.

The chain joins TRBV5-8 to TRBJ2-4; D gene uncertain. Germline-derived CDR1 and CDR2 are SGHTS and YDEGEE. Deletions cut 0 bases from V and 14 bases from J, with 3 bases between. The CDR3 has 9 residues. The CDR3 is CASSLEEYF. The CDR3 bases are TGTGCCAGCAGCTTGGAAGAGTACTTC.

The chain links TRBV27 to TRBJ2-3; possibly TRBD2 for D (5 bases). This CDR3 is 17 amino acids long. The V gene lost 5 bases and the J gene lost 2 bases, with 20 bases spanning the gap. The germline gives CDR1 MNHEY, CDR2 SMNVEV (reference sequence). CDR3 loop: CASSPIELEKYTDTQYF. The CDR3 coding sequence is TGTGCCAGCAGTCCGATCGAACTAGAGAAATACACAGATACGCAGTATTTT.

The J gene is TRBJ2-1, the V gene TRBV6-5; 11 positions match TRBD2. The CDR3 runs 13 residues. Trimming at V came to 9 bases and at J to 5 bases, leaving 3 bases not matched to a gene. CDR1 is MNHEY, CDR2 SVGAGI, per germline. The CDR3 sequence: CASTGLADNEQFF. Here the CDR3 DNA reads TGTGCCAGTACGGGACTAGCGGACAATGAGCAGTTCTTC.

Concerning this clone: One end of the junction varies from germline; a read error may be responsible. Within the sample, other DNA sequences also encode this same CDR3. This chain connects TRBV27 to TRBJ1-3; possibly TRBD1 for D (6 bases). The germline V gene has CDR1 MNHEY and CDR2 SMNVEV (reference sequence). CDR3 size: 16 residues. The CDR3 DNA is TGCGCCAGCAGTGCCGGGACACCCATCTCTGGAAACACCATATATTTT. It yields the protein CASSAGTPISGNTIYF.

The CDR3 nucleotides are TGTGCCAGCAGTGGCAGGGACTCTGGAAACACCATATATTTT. Protein product: CASSGRDSGNTIYF. The chain joins TRBV2 to TRBJ1-3; tentatively, D is TRBD1 (5 bases). The germline CDR1 and CDR2 sequences are SNHLY and FYNNEI. The CDR3 extends over 14 amino acids. V dropped 4 bases and J dropped 0 bases, with 7 bases sitting between them.

The chain joins TRBV9 to TRBJ2-7; D is possibly TRBD1 (5 bases). CDR1 and CDR2 from the germline V gene are SGDLS and YYNGEE. This CDR3 contains 12 residues. Trimming removed 3 bases at V and 4 bases at J, with 8 bases between. CDR3 protein: CASSASGYEQYF. CDR3 sequence (DNA): TGTGCCAGCAGCGCATCAGGGTACGAGCAGTACTTC.

The chain links TRBV19 to TRBJ1-2; no reliable D call. Germline CDR1 is LNHDA and CDR2 is SQIVND (reference sequence). Between the trimmed V and J ends, which lost 8 bases and 3 bases, there was a span of 25 bases. This CDR3 contains 17 residues. The CDR3 sequence is CASRLMNQYEGYYGYTF. In DNA form, the CDR3 reads TGTGCCAGTCGACTGATGAACCAATATGAAGGGTACTATGGCTACACCTTC.

As for this clone: This specimen includes other DNA sequences encoding the same CDR3. V and J are TRBV19 and TRBJ2-7; D ambiguous. Per germline, CDR1 LNHDA and CDR2 SQIVND (reference sequence). Trimming took off 0 bases at V and 3 bases at J, with 3 bases between the two ends. The length of the CDR3 is 12 residues. The CDR3 coding sequence is TGTGCCAGTAGTATAGACGGCTACGAGCAGTACTTC. Translation: CASSIDGYEQYF.

The V call is TRBV2, the J call TRBJ2-1, with TRBD2 identical over 9 bases. The CDR3 covers 15 residues. With V trimmed by 3 bases and J by 5 bases, 5 bases remained unmatched. Germline V gene data show CDR1 as SNHLY and CDR2 as FYNNEI. The CDR3 loop reads CASSEAGGPNNEQFF. The CDR3, as DNA: TGTGCCAGCAGTGAGGCGGGAGGGCCCAACAATGAGCAGTTCTTC.